This entry describes one T cell receptor beta chain. This specimen comes from a study of blood T cell repertoires in COVID-19. Study as a whole: The United States, Italy and Spain provided the acute and convalescent COVID-19 samples.

Authors' methods: The assay estimated nucleated cells by amplifying reference gene primers. Profiling relied on immunoSEQ multiplex PCR, and the TCRdb table lists in-frame clones only, not all of them. Clone size and V and J calls were adopted from that table, with D and trimming inferred from the DNA. The sample records 400,000 to 500,000 clones, about 88% being singletons. With V trimmed by 7 bases and J by 4 bases, 8 bases remained unmatched. The CDR3 covers 16 residues. Germline V gene lookup returns CDR1 MDHEN and CDR2 SYDVKM. Categorization into cohorts depended on clinical history that participants reported. Each exposed participant met a COVID-19 case in the 2 weeks preceding study entry.

This sequence was found in a woman aged 18-29 years who had been exposed to COVID-19. Sequences were obtained from PBMCs or T cells enriched from blood (not recorded which). V usage is TRBV28 and J usage is TRBJ2-1, with 12 positions matching TRBD2. The CDR3: CASTRLAGVLYNEQFF. CDR3 DNA: TGTGCCAGCACGAGACTAGCGGGAGTTCTTTACAATGAGCAGTTCTTC.